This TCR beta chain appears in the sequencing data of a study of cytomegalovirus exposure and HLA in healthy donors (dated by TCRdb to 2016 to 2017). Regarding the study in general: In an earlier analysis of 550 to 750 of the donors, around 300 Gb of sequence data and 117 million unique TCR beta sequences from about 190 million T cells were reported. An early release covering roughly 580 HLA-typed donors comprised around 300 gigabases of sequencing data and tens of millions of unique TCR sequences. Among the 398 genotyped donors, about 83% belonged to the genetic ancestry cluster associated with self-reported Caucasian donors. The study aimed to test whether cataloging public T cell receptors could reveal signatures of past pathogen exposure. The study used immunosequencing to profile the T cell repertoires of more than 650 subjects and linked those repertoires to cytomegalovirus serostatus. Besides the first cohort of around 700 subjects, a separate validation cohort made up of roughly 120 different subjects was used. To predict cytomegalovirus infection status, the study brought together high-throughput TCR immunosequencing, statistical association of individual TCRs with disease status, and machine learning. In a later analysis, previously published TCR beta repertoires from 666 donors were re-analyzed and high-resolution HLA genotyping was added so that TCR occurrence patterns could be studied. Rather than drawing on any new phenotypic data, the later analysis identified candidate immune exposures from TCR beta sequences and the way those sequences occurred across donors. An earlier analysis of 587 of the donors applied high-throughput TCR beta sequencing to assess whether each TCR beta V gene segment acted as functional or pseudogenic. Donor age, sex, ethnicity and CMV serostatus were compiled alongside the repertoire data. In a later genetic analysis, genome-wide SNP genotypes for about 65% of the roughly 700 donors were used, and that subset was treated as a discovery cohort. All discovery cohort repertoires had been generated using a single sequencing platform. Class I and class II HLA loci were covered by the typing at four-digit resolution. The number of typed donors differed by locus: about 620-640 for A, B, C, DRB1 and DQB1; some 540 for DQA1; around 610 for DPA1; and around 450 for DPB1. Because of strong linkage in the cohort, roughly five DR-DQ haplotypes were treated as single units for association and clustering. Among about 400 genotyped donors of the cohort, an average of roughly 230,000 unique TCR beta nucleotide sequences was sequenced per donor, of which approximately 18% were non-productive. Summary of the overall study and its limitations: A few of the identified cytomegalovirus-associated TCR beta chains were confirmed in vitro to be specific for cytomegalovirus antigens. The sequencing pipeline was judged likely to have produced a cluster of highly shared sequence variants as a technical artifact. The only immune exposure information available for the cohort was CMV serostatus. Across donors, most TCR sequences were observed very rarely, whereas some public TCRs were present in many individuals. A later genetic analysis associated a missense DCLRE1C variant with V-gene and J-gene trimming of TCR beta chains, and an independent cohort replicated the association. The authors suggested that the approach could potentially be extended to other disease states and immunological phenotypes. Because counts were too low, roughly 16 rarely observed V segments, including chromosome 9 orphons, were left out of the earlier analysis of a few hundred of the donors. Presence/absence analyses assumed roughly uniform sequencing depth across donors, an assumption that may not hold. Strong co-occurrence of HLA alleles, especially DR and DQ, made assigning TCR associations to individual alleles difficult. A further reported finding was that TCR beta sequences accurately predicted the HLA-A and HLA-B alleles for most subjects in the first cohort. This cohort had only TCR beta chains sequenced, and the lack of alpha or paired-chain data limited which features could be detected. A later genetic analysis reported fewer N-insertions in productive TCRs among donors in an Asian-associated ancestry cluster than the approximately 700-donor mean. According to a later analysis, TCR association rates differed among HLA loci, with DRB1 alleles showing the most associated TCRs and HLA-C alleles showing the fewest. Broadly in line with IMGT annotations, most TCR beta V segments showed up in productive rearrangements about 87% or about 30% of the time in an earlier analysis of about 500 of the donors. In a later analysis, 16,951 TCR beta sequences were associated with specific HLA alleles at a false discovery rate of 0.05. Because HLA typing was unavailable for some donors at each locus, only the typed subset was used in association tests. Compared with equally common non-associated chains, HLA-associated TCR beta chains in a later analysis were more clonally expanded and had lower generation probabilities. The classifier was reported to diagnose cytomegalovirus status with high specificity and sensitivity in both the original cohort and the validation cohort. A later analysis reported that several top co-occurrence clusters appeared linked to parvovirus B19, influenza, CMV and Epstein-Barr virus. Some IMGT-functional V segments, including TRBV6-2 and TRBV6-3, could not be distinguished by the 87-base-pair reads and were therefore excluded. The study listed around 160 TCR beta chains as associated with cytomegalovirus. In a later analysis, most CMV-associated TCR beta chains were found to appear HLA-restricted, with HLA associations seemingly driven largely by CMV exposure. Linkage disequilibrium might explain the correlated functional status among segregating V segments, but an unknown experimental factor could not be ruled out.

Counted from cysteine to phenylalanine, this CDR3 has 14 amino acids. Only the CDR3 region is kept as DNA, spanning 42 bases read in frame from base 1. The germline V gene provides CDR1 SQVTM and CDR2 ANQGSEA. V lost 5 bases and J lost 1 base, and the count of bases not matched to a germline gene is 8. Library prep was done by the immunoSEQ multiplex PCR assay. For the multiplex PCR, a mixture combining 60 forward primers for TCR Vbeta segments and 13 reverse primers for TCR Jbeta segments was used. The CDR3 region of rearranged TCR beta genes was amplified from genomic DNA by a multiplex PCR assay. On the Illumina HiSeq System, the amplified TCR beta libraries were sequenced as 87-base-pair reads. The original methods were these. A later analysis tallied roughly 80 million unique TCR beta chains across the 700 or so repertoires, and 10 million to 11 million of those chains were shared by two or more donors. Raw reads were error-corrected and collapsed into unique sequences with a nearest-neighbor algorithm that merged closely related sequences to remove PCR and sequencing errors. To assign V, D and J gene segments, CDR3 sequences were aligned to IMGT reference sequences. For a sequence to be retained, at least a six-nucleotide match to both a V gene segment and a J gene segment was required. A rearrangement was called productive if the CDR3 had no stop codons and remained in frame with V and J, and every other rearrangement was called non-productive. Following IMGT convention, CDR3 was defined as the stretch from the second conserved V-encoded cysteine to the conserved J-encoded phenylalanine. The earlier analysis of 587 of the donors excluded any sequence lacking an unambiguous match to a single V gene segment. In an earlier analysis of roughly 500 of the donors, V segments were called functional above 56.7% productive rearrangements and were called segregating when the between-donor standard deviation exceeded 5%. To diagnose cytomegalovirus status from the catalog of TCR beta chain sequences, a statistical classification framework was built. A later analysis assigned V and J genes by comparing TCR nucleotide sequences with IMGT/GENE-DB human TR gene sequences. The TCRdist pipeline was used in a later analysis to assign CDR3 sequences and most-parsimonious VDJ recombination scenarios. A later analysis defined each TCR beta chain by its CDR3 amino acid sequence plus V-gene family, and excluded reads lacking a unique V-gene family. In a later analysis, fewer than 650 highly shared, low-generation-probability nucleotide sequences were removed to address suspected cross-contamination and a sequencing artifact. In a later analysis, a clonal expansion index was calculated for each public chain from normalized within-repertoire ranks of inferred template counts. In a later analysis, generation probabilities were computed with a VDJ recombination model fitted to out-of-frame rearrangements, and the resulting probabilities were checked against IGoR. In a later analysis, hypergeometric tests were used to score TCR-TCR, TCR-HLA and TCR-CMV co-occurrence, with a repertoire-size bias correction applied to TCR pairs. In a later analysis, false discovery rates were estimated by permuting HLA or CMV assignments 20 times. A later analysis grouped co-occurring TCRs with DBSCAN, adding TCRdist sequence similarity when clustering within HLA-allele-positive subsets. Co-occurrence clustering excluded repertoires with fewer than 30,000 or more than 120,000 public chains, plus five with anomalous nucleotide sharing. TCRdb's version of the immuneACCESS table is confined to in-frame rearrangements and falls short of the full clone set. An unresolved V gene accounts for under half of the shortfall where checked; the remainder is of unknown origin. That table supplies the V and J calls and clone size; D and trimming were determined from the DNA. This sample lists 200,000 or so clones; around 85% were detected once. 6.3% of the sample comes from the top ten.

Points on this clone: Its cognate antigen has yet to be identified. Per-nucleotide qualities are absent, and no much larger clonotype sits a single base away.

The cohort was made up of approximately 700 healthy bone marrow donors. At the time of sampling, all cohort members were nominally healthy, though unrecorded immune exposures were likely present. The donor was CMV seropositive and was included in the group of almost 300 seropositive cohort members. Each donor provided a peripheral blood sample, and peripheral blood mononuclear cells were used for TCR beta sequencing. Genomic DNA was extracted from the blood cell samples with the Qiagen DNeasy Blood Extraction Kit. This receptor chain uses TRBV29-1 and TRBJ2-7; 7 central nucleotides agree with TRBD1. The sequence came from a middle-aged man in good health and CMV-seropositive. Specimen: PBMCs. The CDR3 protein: CSVPYGTDSYEQYF. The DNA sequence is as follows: TGCAGCGTTCCCTACGGGACAGATTCCTACGAGCAGTACTTC.